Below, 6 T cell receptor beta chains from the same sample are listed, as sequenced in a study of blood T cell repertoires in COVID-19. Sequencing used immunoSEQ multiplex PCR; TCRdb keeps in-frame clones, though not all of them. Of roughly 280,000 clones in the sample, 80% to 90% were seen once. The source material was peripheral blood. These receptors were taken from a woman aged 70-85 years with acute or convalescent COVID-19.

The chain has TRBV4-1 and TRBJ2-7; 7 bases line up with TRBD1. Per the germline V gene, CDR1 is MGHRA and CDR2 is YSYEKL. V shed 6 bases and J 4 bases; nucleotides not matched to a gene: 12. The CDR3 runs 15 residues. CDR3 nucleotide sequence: TGCGCCAGCAGGAGAAGACAGGGTAGGTTATACGAGCAGTACTTC. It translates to CASRRRQGRLYEQYF.

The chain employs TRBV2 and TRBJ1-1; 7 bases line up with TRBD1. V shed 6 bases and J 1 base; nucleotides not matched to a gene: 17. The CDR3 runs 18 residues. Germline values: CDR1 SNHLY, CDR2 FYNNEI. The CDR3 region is CASRKDYTGVTPNTEAFF. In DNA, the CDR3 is TGTGCCAGCAGGAAAGATTACACAGGGGTCACCCCGAACACTGAAGCTTTCTTT.

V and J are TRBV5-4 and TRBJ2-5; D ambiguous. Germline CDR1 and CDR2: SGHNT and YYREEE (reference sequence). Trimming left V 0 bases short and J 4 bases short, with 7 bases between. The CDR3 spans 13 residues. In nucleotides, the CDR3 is TGTGCCAGCAGCTTGGGTCTAAGAGAGACCCAGTACTTC. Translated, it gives CASSLGLRETQYF.

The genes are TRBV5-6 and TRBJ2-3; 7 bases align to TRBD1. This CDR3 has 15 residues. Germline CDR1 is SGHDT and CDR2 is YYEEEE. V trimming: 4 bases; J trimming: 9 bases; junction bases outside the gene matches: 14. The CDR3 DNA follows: TGTGCCAGCAGCGCCCGGACAGGACCTCAAGCGACGCAGTATTTT. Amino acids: CASSARTGPQATQYF. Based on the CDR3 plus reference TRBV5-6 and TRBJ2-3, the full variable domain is DAGVTQSPTHLIKTRGQQVTLRCSPKSGHDTVSWYQQALGQGPQFIFQYYEEEERQRGNFPDRFSGHQFPNYSSELNVNALLLGDSALYLCASSARTGPQATQYFGPGTRLTVL.

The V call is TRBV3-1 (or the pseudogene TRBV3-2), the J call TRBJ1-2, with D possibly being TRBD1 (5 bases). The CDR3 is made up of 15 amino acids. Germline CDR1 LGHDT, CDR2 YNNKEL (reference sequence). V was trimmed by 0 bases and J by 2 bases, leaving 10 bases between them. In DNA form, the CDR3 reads TGTGCCAGCAGCCAAGATACCAGGGCAAACTATGGCTACACCTTC. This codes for CASSQDTRANYGYTF.

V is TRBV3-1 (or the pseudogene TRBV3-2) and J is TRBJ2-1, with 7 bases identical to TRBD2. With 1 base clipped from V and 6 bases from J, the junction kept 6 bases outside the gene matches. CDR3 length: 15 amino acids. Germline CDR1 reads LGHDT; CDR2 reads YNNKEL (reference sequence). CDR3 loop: CASSQAGGWRNEQFF. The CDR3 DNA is TGTGCCAGCAGCCAAGCCGGGGGGTGGCGCAATGAGCAGTTCTTC.